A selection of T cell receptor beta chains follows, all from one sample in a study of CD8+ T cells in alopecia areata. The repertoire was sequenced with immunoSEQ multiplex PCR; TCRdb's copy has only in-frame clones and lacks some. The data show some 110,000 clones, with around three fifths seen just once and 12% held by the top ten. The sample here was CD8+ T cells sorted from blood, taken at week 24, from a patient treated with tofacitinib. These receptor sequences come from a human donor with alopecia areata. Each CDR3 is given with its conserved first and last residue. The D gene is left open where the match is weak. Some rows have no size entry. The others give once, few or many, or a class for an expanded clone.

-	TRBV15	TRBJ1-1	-	TGTGCCACCAGCAGCCGCTCCGACACTGAAGCTTTCTTT	CATSSRSDTEAFF
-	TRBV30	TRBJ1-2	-	TGTGCCTGGACCGAGGGAGGAGGCTACACCTTC	CAWTEGGGYTF
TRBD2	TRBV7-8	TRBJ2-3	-	TGTGCCAGCAATTTCGCGGGGGGCGTCACAGATACGCAGTATTTT	CASNFAGGVTDTQYF
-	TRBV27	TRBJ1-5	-	TGTGCCAGCAGTCTGGGGAACAATCAGCCCCAGCATTTT	CASSLGNNQPQHF
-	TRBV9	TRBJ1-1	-	TGTGCCAGCAGCGTAGGGAGCGGGAACACTGAAGCTTTCTTT	CASSVGSGNTEAFF
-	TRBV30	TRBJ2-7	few	TGTGCCTGGAGTCGAGGCGGGGAGAGCTACGAGCAGTACTTC	CAWSRGGESYEQYF
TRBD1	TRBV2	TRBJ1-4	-	TGTGCCAGCAGAAGACCGGGACAGGCCCTGGGCGGGGAACTGTTTTTT	CASRRPGQALGGELFF
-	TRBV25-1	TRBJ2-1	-	TGTGCCAGCAGTGGGACAAAGGACAATGAGCAGTTCTTC	CASSGTKDNEQFF
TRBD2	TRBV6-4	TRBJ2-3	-	TGTGCCAGCAGTACCTCCCCGGGACTAGCGGGAAGCACAGATACGCAGTATTTT	CASSTSPGLAGSTDTQYF
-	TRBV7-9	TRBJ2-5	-	TGTGCCAGCAGCTTAACGCAGGAGAGAGAGACCCAGTACTTC	CASSLTQERETQYF
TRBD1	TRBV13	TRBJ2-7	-	TGTGCCAGCAGCTTTTTAGGGGGCCGCGACGAGCAGTACTTC	CASSFLGGRDEQYF
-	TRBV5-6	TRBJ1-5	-	TGTGCCAGCAGCTCGGACCAGGACAATCAGCCCCAGCATTTT	CASSSDQDNQPQHF
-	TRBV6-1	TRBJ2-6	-	TGTGCCAGCAGTACTGGGGCCAACGTCCTGACTTTC	CASSTGANVLTF
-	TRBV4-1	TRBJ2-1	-	TGCGCCAGCAGCCACTACCCGTCATGGGACAAAGCCTACAATGAGCAGTTCTTC	CASSHYPSWDKAYNEQFF
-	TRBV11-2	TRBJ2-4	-	TGTGCCAGCAGCCGCCTGCCCCCGGACCCCGTTCACATTCAGTACTTC	CASSRLPPDPVHIQYF
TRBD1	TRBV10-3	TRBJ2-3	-	TGTGCCATCAGTGCGGACAGGGGGCAAGATACGCAGTATTTT	CAISADRGQDTQYF
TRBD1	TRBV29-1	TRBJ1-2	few	TGCAGCGTTCTTCCCACAGGGGAGAGGACCGATGGCTACACCTTC	CSVLPTGERTDGYTF
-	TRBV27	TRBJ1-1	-	TGTGCCAGCAGTTTTACGGGGTCGAACACTGAAGCTTTCTTT	CASSFTGSNTEAFF
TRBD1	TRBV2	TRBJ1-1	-	TGTGCCAGCAGCGGAGCCGGGACAGGGGAGGACACTGAAGCTTTCTTT	CASSGAGTGEDTEAFF
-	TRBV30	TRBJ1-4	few	TGTGCCTGGAGAAGGAGTAATGAAAAACTGTTTTTT	CAWRRSNEKLFF
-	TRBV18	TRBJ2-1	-	TGTGCCAGCTCACCCTCAGTGGATGAGCAGTTCTTC	CASSPSVDEQFF
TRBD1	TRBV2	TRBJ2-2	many	TGTGCCAGCAGTCTCCGGGACAGCAACACCGGGGAGCTGTTTTTT	CASSLRDSNTGELFF
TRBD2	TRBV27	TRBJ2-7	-	TGTGCCAGCAGTTTACTACTAGCGGGGGTTTACGAGCAGTACTTC	CASSLLLAGVYEQYF
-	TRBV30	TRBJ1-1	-	TGTGCCTGGAGTGTACTTGAGGACACTGAAGCTTTCTTT	CAWSVLEDTEAFF
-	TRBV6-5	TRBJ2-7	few	TGTGCCAGCAGCCCCGGCGGCGAGGGGCACGAGCAGTACTTC	CASSPGGEGHEQYF
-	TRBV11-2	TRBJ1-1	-	TGTGCCAGCAGCTTAGGGATGGGCACTGAAGCTTTCTTT	CASSLGMGTEAFF
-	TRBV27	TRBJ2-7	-	TGTGCCAGCAGCCCCTCCTGGGGGGCGCGTTCCTACGAGCAGTACTTC	CASSPSWGARSYEQYF
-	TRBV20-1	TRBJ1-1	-	TGCAGTGCTAGAGACAGGGCTGAAGCTTTCTTT	CSARDRAEAFF
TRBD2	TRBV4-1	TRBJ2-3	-	TGCGCCAGCAGCGTCGTCGGGGGGGCAGATACGCAGTATTTT	CASSVVGGADTQYF
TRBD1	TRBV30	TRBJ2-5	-	TGTGCCTGGAGTGTCGGGACAGGGCTCCAAGAGACCCAGTACTTC	CAWSVGTGLQETQYF
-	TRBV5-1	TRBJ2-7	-	TGCGCCAGCAGCTCCGGTAGCTCCTACGAGCAGTACTTC	CASSSGSSYEQYF
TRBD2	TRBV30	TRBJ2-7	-	TGTGCCTGGGACACTAGCGGGGGGGATGAGCAGTACTTC	CAWDTSGGDEQYF
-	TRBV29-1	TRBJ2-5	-	TGCAGCTCCGAATTCCTACGAGGCGTTCCGCAAGAGACCCAGTACTTC	CSSEFLRGVPQETQYF
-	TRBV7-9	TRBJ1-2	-	TGTGCCAGCGGCTTAGTAGACAGCTATGGCTACACCTTC	CASGLVDSYGYTF
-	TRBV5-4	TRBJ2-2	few	TGTGCCAGCAGCTTGGTAGGGGGAGGAACCGGGGAGCTGTTTTTT	CASSLVGGGTGELFF
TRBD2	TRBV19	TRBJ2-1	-	TGTGCCAGTAGTAGGACTAGCGGGGGGTCCAATGAGCAGTTCTTC	CASSRTSGGSNEQFF
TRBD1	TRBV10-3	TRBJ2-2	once	TGTGCCATCAGTGCGTCTCCTTTACAGGGGGCGGAGAACGGGGAGCTGTTTTTT	CAISASPLQGAENGELFF
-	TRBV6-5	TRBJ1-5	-	TGTGCCAGCACCGAATTTCAGGGCCAGCCCCAGCATTTT	CASTEFQGQPQHF
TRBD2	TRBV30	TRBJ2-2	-	TGTGCCTGTGAGCCGGGGGGGAGGACCGGGGAGCTGTTTTTT	CACEPGGRTGELFF
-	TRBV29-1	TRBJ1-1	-	TGCAGCGCGTCGGATGGACCGTTGGCTTTCTTT	CSASDGPLAFF
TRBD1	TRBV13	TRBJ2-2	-	TGTGCCAGCACCCCCCGGGACAGGGAGAACACCGGGGAGCTGTTTTTT	CASTPRDRENTGELFF
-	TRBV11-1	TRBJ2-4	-	TGTGCCAGCAGCCCCAGGGGAGAGGGAGGATACATTCAGTACTTC	CASSPRGEGGYIQYF